Detailed here is one TCR beta chain. Its antigen is still unknown. Other nucleotide sequences in the sample specify the same CDR3. This entry is derived from a study of graft-versus-host responses after intestinal transplantation. The overall study: Induction using anti-thymocyte globulin, followed by tacrolimus and steroids for approximately 3 years, was given to all recipients. Notes on the study in general: In recipient marrow, GvH clones were found, and some appeared first in ileum or blood. Some patients had graft-donor T cell macrochimerism. In their allografts, the ratios of graft-versus-host to host-versus-graft T cell clones were high.

Sequenced by immunoSEQ multiplex PCR; TCRdb stores in-frame clones only, minus some. Of under 90,000 clones listed, about 90% are singletons. Germline V gene data show CDR1 as LGHNA and CDR2 as YNFKEQ. V lost 0 bases, J lost 1 base, and 1 base stayed unmatched. The CDR3 spans 16 residues. The clonotype comes from a human patient who received an intestinal transplant, so some T cells may come from the graft donor. This chain uses TRBV4-2 with TRBJ2-3; the match to TRBD2 covers 10 bases. The sequencing here drew on PBMCs, taken 98 days after intestinal transplantation. CDR3 sequence reads: CASSQDLAGGTDTQYF. In nucleotides, the CDR3 is TGTGCCAGCAGCCAAGATCTAGCGGGGGGCACAGATACGCAGTATTTT.